Below, 25 T cell receptor beta chains from the same sample are listed, as sequenced in a study of CD8 T cells in ankylosing spondylitis. Each CDR3 protein gets one entry after TCRdb re-called the 5' RACE reads with MiXCR. The sample has a few hundred thousand distinct CDR3 sequences, around 18% seen once; the top ten hold 7.8%. The specimen sequenced was blood, either unsorted or a sorted T cell fraction (not recorded which). The receptors were sampled from a male donor with ankylosing spondylitis or in good health (not recorded which).

This clonotype was detected a few times. CDR3 residues: CASSQFQETQYF. The DNA of the CDR3 is TGCGCCAGCAGCCAATTCCAAGAGACCCAGTACTTC. The genes are TRBV5-1 and TRBJ2-5; the D is unclear. CDR3 length equals 12 residues. Between the trimmed V and J ends, which lost 4 bases and 1 base, there was a span of 5 bases. Germline lookup yields CDR1 SGHRS and CDR2 YFSETQ. Full variable domain (missing parts from reference TRBV5-1 and TRBJ2-5): KAGVTQTPRYLIKTRGQQVTLSCSPISGHRSVSWYQQTPGQGLQFLFEYFSETQRNKGNFPGRFSGRQFSNSRSEMNVSTLELGDSALYLCASSQFQETQYFGPGTRLLVL.

This clonotype has more than one count but fewer than ten. V usage is TRBV14 and J usage is TRBJ2-1, with D perhaps matching TRBD1 or TRBD2 (5 bases each). V was cut by 3 bases and J by 4 bases, with 13 bases left in between. Germline CDR1 and CDR2: SGHDN and FVKESK. The length of the CDR3 is 15 residues. This CDR3 is CASSHWGSGYNEQFF. The CDR3 coding sequence is TGTGCCAGCAGCCACTGGGGGTCAGGTTACAATGAGCAGTTCTTC. The full variable domain, completed using reference TRBV14 and TRBJ2-1, is EAGVTQFPSHSVIEKGQTVTLRCDPISGHDNLYWYRRVMGKEIKFLLHFVKESKQDESGMPNNRFLAERTGGTYSTLKVQPAELEDSGVYFCASSHWGSGYNEQFFGPGTRLTVL.

The chain couples TRBV6-1 to TRBJ2-1; weak D call: TRBD2 (6 bases). From germline, CDR1 is MNHNS and CDR2 SASEGT. Trimming took off 6 bases at V and 0 bases at J, with 18 bases between the two ends. This CDR3 has 17 amino acids. The CDR3 DNA reads as TGTGCCAGCAGCTCCCGGCGGGGCCCGAGCTCCTACAATGAGCAGTTCTTC. Residues: CASSSRRGPSSYNEQFF.

The CDR3 sequence is CASSPPRDGQPQHF. The CDR3 nucleotides are TGTGCCAGCAGCCCTCCACGGGATGGACAGCCCCAGCATTTT. The V and J genes are TRBV28 and TRBJ1-5, with unresolved D. This CDR3 has 14 residues. V lost 6 bases and J lost 7, with 16 bases in between. Germline V gives CDR1 MDHEN, CDR2 SYDVKM.

The chain joins TRBV15 to TRBJ2-3; D tentatively fits TRBD1 or TRBD2 (6 bases each). Germline loops: CDR1 LNHNV, CDR2 YYDKDF (reference sequence). This CDR3 has 14 amino acids. V lost 6 bases and J 1 base, leaving 11 bases between the germline ends. The CDR3 bases are TGTGCCACCAGGCCCGGGGGCGGCACAGATACGCAGTATTTT. Residues: CATRPGGGTDTQYF. The variable domain in full, completed from reference TRBV15 and TRBJ2-3, reads DAMVIQNPRYQVTQFGKPVTLSCSQTLNHNVMYWYQQKSSQAPKLLFHYYDKDFNNEADTPDNFQSRRPNTSFCFLDIRSPGLGDTAMYLCATRPGGGTDTQYFGPGTRLTVL.

This clonotype was observed a few times. The chain uses TRBV27 and TRBJ2-3; D is unresolved. Trimming took 1 base from V and 6 from J, leaving 5 bases between them. The CDR3 is made up of 12 amino acids. Germline values: CDR1 MNHEY, CDR2 SMNVEV (reference sequence). The DNA of the CDR3 is TGTGCCAGCAGTTTATACCGTGATACGCAGTATTTT. It is translated as CASSLYRDTQYF.

The sample holds one count of this clonotype. The chain employs TRBV30 and TRBJ1-5; D gene unclear. The germline V gene has CDR1 GTSNPN and CDR2 SVGIG (reference sequence). V shed 0 bases and J shed 5 bases, with 8 bases lying between them. The CDR3 runs to 13 residues. Written as DNA, the CDR3 is TGTGCCTGGAGTGTACTAGGTCATCAGCCCCAGCATTTT. This encodes CAWSVLGHQPQHF.

The chain employs TRBV5-4 and TRBJ2-1; 10 positions agree with TRBD1. Germline lookup yields CDR1 SGHNT and CDR2 YYREEE (reference sequence). The CDR3 has 17 amino acids. V shed 0 bases and J 7 bases; nucleotides not matched to a gene: 10. The chain's CDR3 is CASSLGQGTGARNEQFF. CDR3 bases: TGTGCCAGCAGCTTGGGACAAGGGACAGGGGCGAGGAATGAGCAGTTCTTC.

The gene calls are TRBV3-1 and TRBJ2-2, with a weak D call TRBD2 (6 bases). V was shortened by 1 base and J by 3 bases, with 9 bases between the two germline ends. The CDR3 has 15 amino acids. CDR1 and CDR2 (germline): LGHDT, YNNKEL (reference sequence). CDR3 nucleotide sequence: TGTGCCAGCAGCCAAGGCGGGATCTACACCGGGGAGCTGTTTTTT. Translating gives CASSQGGIYTGELFF.

This clonotype has a handful of counts. The CDR3 DNA reads as TGTGCCAGCACTACGGGAGTTTATAATTCACCCCTCCACTTT. As protein: CASTTGVYNSPLHF. The rearrangement uses TRBV25-1 and TRBJ1-6; unclear D gene. Trimming pared 7 bases from V and 4 bases from J, leaving 11 bases between. CDR1 MGHDK and CDR2 SYGVNS come from the germline V gene. The CDR3 totals 14 residues.

Only a few counts were recorded for this clonotype. The genes are TRBV18 and TRBJ1-1, with no clear D. The V and J ends lost 4 bases and 0 bases respectively, with 12 bases between them. CDR3 size: 15 residues. Germline loops: CDR1 KGHSH, CDR2 LQKENI. The CDR3 region has the DNA TGTGCCAGCTCACTCCTTAGCCCGTTGAACACTGAAGCTTTCTTT. It codes for CASSLLSPLNTEAFF.

This clonotype was detected only a few times. The chain joins TRBV3-1 to TRBJ1-1; D is possibly TRBD1 (6 bases). Trimming removed 1 base at V and 4 bases at J, with 13 bases between. Germline loops: CDR1 LGHDT, CDR2 YNNKEL (reference sequence). The CDR3 contains 15 residues. The CDR3 nucleotides read TGTGCCAGCAGCCAAGTACCCTGGGGGGCCACTGAAGCTTTCTTT. Its translation: CASSQVPWGATEAFF.

The genes are TRBV10-3 and TRBJ2-3, with D tentatively TRBD2 (6 bases). Germline V gene lookup returns CDR1 ENHRY and CDR2 SYGVKD. V was trimmed by 2 bases and J by 5 bases, leaving 17 bases between them. There are 16 residues in the CDR3. CDR3 loop: CAISEMASEVGDTQYF. For the CDR3, the DNA is TGTGCCATCAGTGAGATGGCTAGCGAAGTGGGAGATACGCAGTATTTT.

This clonotype was counted at least ten times. This rearrangement joins TRBV12-3 or TRBV12-4 to TRBJ2-5; 10 bases agree with TRBD1. The V segment lost 6 bases and the J segment 2 bases; nucleotides outside the gene matches: 9. The CDR3 extends over 16 amino acids. The CDR3 nucleotides read TGTGCCAGCAGCACGGGGACAGGGGTCACGCAAGAGACCCAGTACTTC. Protein: CASSTGTGVTQETQYF.

The genes are TRBV27 and TRBJ1-3; D remains ambiguous. The CDR3 is 15 residues long. V gave up 0 bases and J gave up 0 bases, with 6 bases separating them. CDR1 is MNHEY and CDR2 is SMNVEV in the germline V gene (reference sequence). The CDR3 DNA reads TGTGCCAGCAGTTTATCAGTCGACTCTGGAAACACCATATATTTT. This gives the protein CASSLSVDSGNTIYF.

This clonotype was counted ten times or more. The J gene is TRBJ2-5, the V gene TRBV10-3; D unclear. This CDR3 region has 18 residues. The germline gives CDR1 ENHRY, CDR2 SYGVKD. Deletions cut 0 bases from V and 1 base from J, with 18 bases between. This CDR3 is CAISESGSQPFFQETQYF. The CDR3 DNA sequence: TGTGCCATCAGTGAGTCGGGTAGCCAGCCATTCTTCCAAGAGACCCAGTACTTC.

This clonotype was seen only a few times. The chain has TRBV27 and TRBJ2-7; 7 bases are shared with TRBD1. The germline V gene has CDR1 MNHEY and CDR2 SMNVEV (reference sequence). V gave up 4 bases and J gave up 3 bases; unmatched junction bases: 6. The CDR3 contains 14 residues. The CDR3 sequence: CASSSDRDSYEQYV. CDR3 coding DNA: TGTGCCAGCAGTTCCGACAGGGATAGCTACGAGCAGTACGTC.

V usage is TRBV5-1 and J usage is TRBJ2-1, with D possibly being TRBD2 (5 bases). Per germline, CDR1 SGHRS and CDR2 YFSETQ. The CDR3 length is 14 residues. Trimming took off 3 bases at V and 4 bases at J, with 11 bases between the two ends. CDR3 region: CASSSQAGYNEQFF. DNA of the CDR3: TGCGCCAGCAGCTCCCAGGCGGGTTACAATGAGCAGTTCTTC.

The chain recombines TRBV28 with TRBJ2-2; D gene uncertain. Looked up from germline, CDR1 is MDHEN and CDR2 is SYDVKM. This CDR3 is built from 13 residues. Trimming stripped 7 bases from V and 3 bases from J, with 9 bases between. This CDR3 reads CASTPPYTGELFF. For the CDR3, the DNA is TGTGCCAGCACCCCCCCGTACACCGGGGAGCTGTTTTTT.

V usage is TRBV5-1 and J usage is TRBJ2-1; 10 bases match TRBD2. There are 19 residues in the CDR3. Germline CDR1 SGHRS, CDR2 YFSETQ. The ends lost 0 bases at V and 1 base at J; junction bases unmatched: 10. The CDR3 loop reads CASSLAVLAGRGSYNEQFF. As DNA, the CDR3 is TGCGCCAGCAGCTTGGCCGTACTAGCGGGGAGAGGATCCTACAATGAGCAGTTCTTC.

In its sample, this clonotype was seen a few times. The chain combines TRBV15 with TRBJ2-1; D not resolved. Trimming shortened V by 2 bases and J by 6 bases, and 14 bases separated the two germline ends. Germline assignment: CDR1 LNHNV and CDR2 YYDKDF (reference sequence). The CDR3 is made up of 15 amino acids. DNA of the CDR3: TGTGCCACCAGCAGACCCCCCAAGGTGGGCAATGAGCAGTTCTTC. Translation: CATSRPPKVGNEQFF.

This clonotype was counted at least ten times. The V call is TRBV20-1, the J call TRBJ2-3; D is ambiguous. The V end was cut by 5 bases, the J end by 6 bases, with 6 bases between. This CDR3 is 10 amino acids long. Germline loops: CDR1 DFQATT, CDR2 SNEGSKA (reference sequence). DNA for the CDR3: TGCAGTGCTGGTCAGGATACGCAGTATTTT. Its translation: CSAGQDTQYF.

The sample holds many counts of this clonotype. The chain recombines TRBV3-1 with TRBJ2-3; 9 bases line up with TRBD2. The CDR3 loop spans 15 amino acids. CDR1 is LGHDT, CDR2 YNNKEL, per germline (reference sequence). V trimming: 1 base; J trimming: 4 bases; junction bases outside the gene matches: 3. CDR3: CASSQGGGAPDTQYF. In DNA, the CDR3 is TGTGCCAGCAGCCAAGGCGGGGGGGCTCCAGATACGCAGTATTTT.

Only a few counts were recorded for this clonotype. The V and J genes are TRBV9 and TRBJ2-5; the D gene could be TRBD1 or TRBD2 (6 bases each). Trimming took off 4 bases at V and 5 bases at J, with 21 bases between the two ends. This CDR3 is built from 16 residues. In germline, CDR1 is SGDLS, CDR2 YYNGEE. CDR3 DNA: TGTGCCAGCAGCTCCAGAACGGGGGCCGGTTCCGAGACCCAGTACTTC. It translates to CASSSRTGAGSETQYF.

The rearrangement uses TRBV12-3 or TRBV12-4 and TRBJ1-5; 7 nucleotides match TRBD1. The CDR3 runs 15 residues. The J segment lost 0 bases and the V segment lost 6 bases, leaving 5 bases of the junction unmatched. CDR3 nucleotides: TGTGCCAGCAGCCTGGACAGGTCTAGCAATCAGCCCCAGCATTTT. This sequence encodes CASSLDRSSNQPQHF.